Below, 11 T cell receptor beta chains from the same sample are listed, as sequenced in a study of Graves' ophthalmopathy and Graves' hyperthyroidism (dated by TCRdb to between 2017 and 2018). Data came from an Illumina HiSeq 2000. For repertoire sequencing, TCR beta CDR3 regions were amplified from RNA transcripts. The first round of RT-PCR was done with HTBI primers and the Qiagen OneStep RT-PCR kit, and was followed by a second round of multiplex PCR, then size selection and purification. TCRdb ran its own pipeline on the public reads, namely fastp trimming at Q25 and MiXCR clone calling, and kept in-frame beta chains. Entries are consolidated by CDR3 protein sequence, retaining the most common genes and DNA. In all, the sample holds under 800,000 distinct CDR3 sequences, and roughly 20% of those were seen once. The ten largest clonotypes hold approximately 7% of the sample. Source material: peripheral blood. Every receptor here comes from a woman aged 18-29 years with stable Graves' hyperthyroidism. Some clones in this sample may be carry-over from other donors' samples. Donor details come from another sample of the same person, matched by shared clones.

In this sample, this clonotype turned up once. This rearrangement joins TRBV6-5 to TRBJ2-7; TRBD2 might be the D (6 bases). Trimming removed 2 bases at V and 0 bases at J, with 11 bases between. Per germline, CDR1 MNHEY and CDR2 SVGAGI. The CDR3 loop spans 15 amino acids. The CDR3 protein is CASSYTSHHSYEQYF. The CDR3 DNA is TGTGCCAGCAGTTACACTAGCCATCACTCCTACGAGCAGTACTTC.

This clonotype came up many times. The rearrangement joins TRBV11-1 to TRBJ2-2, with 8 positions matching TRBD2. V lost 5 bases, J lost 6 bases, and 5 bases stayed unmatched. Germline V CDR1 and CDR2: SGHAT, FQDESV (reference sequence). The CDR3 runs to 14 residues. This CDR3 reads CASSKTSEPGELFF. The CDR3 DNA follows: TGTGCCAGCAGCAAGACTAGCGAACCCGGGGAGCTGTTTTTT.

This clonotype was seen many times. CDR3 bases: TGTGCCAGCAGCTTCGTATTGGGGAGCTCCTACGAGCAGTACTTC. Residues: CASSFVLGSSYEQYF. The rearrangement joins TRBV5-6 to TRBJ2-7, with D perhaps matching TRBD2 (5 bases). In germline, CDR1 is SGHDT, CDR2 YYEEEE. V dropped 2 bases and J dropped 0 bases, with 12 bases sitting between them. The CDR3 sequence is 15 residues long.

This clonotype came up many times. CDR3 sequence (DNA): TGTGCCAGCACCCCGAGGGGCCCAGGACGGGACGAGCAGTACTTC. Translation gives CASTPRGPGRDEQYF. This chain connects TRBV2 to TRBJ2-7; the D gene could be TRBD1 or TRBD2 (5 bases each). Per germline, CDR1 SNHLY and CDR2 FYNNEI. V lost 7 bases, J lost 5 bases, and 21 bases lay in between. CDR3 size: 15 residues.

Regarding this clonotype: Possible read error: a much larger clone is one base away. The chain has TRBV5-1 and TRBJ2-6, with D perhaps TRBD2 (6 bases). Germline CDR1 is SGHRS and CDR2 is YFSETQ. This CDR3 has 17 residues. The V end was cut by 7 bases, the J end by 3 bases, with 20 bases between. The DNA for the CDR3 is TGCGCCAGCCTGACGGGGGTGTTGAGCTATGGGGCCAACGTCCTGACTTTC. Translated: CASLTGVLSYGANVLTF.

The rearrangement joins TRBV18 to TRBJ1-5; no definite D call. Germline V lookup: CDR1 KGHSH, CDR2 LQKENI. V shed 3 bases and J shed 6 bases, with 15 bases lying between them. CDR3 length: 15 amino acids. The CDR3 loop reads CASSPAAGRGQPQHF. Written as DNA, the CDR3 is TGTGCCAGCTCACCTGCGGCGGGAAGAGGTCAGCCCCAGCATTTT. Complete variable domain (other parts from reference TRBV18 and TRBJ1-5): NAGVMQNPRHLVRRRGQEARLRCSPMKGHSHVYWYRQLPEEGLKFMVYLQKENIIDESGMPKERFSAEFPKEGPSILRIQQVVRGDSAAYFCASSPAAGRGQPQHFGDGTRLSIL.

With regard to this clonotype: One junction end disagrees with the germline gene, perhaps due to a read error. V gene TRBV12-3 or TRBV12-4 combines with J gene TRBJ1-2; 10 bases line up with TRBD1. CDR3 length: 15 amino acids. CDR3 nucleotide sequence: TGTGCCGGCAGTTTCTCGGGGACAGGGGAAGGCGGCTACACCTTC. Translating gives CAGSFSGTGEGGYTF.

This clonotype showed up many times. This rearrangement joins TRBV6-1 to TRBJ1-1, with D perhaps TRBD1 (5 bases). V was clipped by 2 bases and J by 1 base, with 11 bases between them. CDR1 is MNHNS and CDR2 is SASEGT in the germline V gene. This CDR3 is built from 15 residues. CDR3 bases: TGTGCCAGCAGTGAATCTGGGACGGGGAACACTGAAGCTTTCTTT. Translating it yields CASSESGTGNTEAFF.

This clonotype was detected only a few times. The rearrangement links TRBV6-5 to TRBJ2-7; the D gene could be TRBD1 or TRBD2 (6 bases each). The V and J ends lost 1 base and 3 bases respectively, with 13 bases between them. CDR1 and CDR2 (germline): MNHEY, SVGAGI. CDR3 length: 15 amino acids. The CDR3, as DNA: TGTGCCAGCAGTTACTATGTGGGGGGCCACTACGAGCAGTACTTC. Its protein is CASSYYVGGHYEQYF.

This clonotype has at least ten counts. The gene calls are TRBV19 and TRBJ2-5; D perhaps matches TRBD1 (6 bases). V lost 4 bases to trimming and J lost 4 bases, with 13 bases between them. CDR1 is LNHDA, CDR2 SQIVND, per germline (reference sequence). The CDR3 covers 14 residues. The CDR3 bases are TGTGCCAGTAGTACAGGGGTTGTTGGAGAGACCCAGTACTTC. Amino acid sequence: CASSTGVVGETQYF.

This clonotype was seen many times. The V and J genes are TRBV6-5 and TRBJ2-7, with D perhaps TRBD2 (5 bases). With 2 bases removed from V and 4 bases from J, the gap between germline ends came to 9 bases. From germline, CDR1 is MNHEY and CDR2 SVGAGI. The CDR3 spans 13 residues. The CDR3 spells CASSYQRGYEQYF. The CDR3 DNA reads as TGTGCCAGCAGTTACCAACGAGGGTACGAGCAGTACTTC.